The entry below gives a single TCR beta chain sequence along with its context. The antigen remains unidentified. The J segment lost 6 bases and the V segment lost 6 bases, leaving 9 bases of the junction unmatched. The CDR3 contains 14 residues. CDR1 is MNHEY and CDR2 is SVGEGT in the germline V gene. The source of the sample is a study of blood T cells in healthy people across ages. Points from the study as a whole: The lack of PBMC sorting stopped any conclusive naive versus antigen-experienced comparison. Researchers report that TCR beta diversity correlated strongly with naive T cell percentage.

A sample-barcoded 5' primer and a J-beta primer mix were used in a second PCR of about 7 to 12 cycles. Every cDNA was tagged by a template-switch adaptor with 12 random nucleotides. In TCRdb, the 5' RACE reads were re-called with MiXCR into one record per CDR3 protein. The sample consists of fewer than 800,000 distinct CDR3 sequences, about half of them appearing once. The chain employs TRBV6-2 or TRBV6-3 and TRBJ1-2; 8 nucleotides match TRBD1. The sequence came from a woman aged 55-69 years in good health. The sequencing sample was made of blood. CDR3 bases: TGTGCCAGCAGCAGTGGACAGGGAGGGGATGGCTACACCTTC. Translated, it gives CASSSGQGGDGYTF.